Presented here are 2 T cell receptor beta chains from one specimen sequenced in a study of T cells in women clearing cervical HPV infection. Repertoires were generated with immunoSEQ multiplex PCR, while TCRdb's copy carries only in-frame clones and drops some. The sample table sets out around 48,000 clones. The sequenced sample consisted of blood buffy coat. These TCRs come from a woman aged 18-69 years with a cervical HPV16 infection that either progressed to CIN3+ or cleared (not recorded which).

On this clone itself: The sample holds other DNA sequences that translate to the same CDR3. CDR3 DNA, as far as it was read: TGCGCCAGCAGCTTGGCCCCACTAGCGGGTCTTTCCTACAATGAG. Amino acids: CASSLAPLAGLSYNE. The full CDR3 is CASSLAPLAGLSYNEQFF. V is TRBV5-1 and J is TRBJ2-1; 9 bases are shared with TRBD2. The CDR3 end lies 3 residues beyond the end of the read and is filled in from the germline J gene. From germline, CDR1 is SGHRS and CDR2 YFSETQ. The CDR3 length is 18 residues. V was pared by 0 bases and J by 1 base, with 8 bases of the junction left unmatched.

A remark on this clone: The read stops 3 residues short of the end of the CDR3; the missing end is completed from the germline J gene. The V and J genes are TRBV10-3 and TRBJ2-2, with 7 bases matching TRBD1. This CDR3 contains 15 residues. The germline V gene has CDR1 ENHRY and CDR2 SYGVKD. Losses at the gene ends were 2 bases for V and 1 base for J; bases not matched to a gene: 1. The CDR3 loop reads CAISEGDRNTGELFF. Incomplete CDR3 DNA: TGTGCCATCAGTGAGGGGGACAGGAACACCGGGGAG.